The 21 T cell receptor beta chains given below trace back to one sample, sequenced in a study of blood T cell repertoires in COVID-19 (TCRdb year 2020). Receptors were amplified or captured by the immunoSEQ multiplex PCR assay. This is the immuneACCESS table as TCRdb keeps it, with only in-frame sequences that have V and J called. A part of the clones is gone; compared with another copy, unresolved V genes explain less than half, and the rest is unexplained. This sample has approximately 53,000 clones in its table, and 82% of those were observed once. The top ten constitute roughly 22% of the sample. What was sequenced was peripheral blood. All receptors derive from a woman in her sixties or seventies with acute or convalescent COVID-19.

The gene calls are TRBV15 and TRBJ2-1, with TRBD2 matching 9 bases. The CDR3 is 16 amino acids. J gave up 5 bases and V 0 bases, and 5 bases lay outside the gene matches. Germline CDR1 reads LNHNV; CDR2 reads YYDKDF (reference sequence). The CDR3: CATSRDRGGGDNEQFF. DNA for the CDR3: TGTGCCACCAGCAGAGATAGGGGCGGGGGGGACAATGAGCAGTTCTTC.

V is TRBV7-3 and J is TRBJ1-1; 9 bases fit TRBD1. With 5 bases clipped from V and 5 bases from J, the junction kept 3 bases outside the gene matches. The CDR3 consists of 13 residues. Germline V gene data show CDR1 as SGHTA and CDR2 as FQGTGA. The chain's CDR3 is CASSRGQGTEAFF. The CDR3 DNA sequence: TGTGCCAGCAGCCGCGGACAGGGGACTGAAGCTTTCTTT.

The chain has TRBV20-1 and TRBJ1-1; D is ambiguous. Germline CDR1 DFQATT, CDR2 SNEGSKA (reference sequence). This CDR3 spans 11 amino acids. V shed 0 bases and J shed 7 bases, with 6 bases lying between them. The DNA of the CDR3 is TGCAGTGCTAGAGAGAGCCTTGAAGCTTTCTTT. Its translation is CSARESLEAFF.

This clone was counted a few times. V usage is TRBV7-2 and J usage is TRBJ2-5; 13 bases map to TRBD2. The CDR3 is 16 residues long. Trimming took 3 bases from V and 4 from J; bases not matched to a gene: 5. Germline V CDR1 and CDR2: SGHTA, FQGNSA. The CDR3 spells CASSLTSGGMGETQYF. The DNA of the CDR3 is TGTGCCAGCAGCTTGACTAGCGGGGGGATGGGAGAGACCCAGTACTTC.

J is TRBJ2-4 and V is TRBV7-9; 9 bases map to TRBD2. Per the germline V gene, CDR1 is SEHNR and CDR2 is FQNEAQ (reference sequence). The CDR3 spans 17 residues. V was pared by 3 bases and J by 2 bases, with 8 bases of the junction left unmatched. The CDR3 loop reads CASSFPASGVTKNIQYF. In nucleotides, the CDR3 is TGTGCCAGCAGCTTCCCCGCTAGCGGGGTTACCAAAAACATTCAGTACTTC.

The chain employs TRBV7-9 and TRBJ2-5; perhaps TRBD1 as D (7 bases). CDR3 length: 15 residues. Trimming pared 2 bases from V and 2 bases from J, leaving 12 bases between. Germline CDR1 reads SEHNR; CDR2 reads FQNEAQ (reference sequence). CDR3: CASSLRAGGQETQYF. CDR3 nucleotide sequence: TGTGCCAGCAGCTTAAGGGCAGGGGGGCAAGAGACCCAGTACTTC. The whole variable domain, filled in from reference TRBV7-9 and TRBJ2-5, reads DTGVSQNPRHKITKRGQNVTFRCDPISEHNRLYWYRQTLGQGPEFLTYFQNEAQLEKSRLLSDRFSAERPKGSFSTLEIQRTEQGDSAMYLCASSLRAGGQETQYFGPGTRLLVL.

The CDR3 DNA reads TGTGCCAGCAGCTTATCCGGGATTCATGAGCAGTTCTTC. Protein sequence: CASSLSGIHEQFF. The chain is built from TRBV7-6 and TRBJ2-1; perhaps TRBD2 as D (5 bases). This CDR3 is built from 13 residues. V lost 2 bases and J lost 8, with 10 bases in between. Looked up from germline, CDR1 is SGHVS and CDR2 is FNYEAQ.

In this sample, this clone turned up once. This sequence joins TRBV30 and TRBJ1-6, with 9 bases lining up with TRBD1. This CDR3 contains 13 residues. The germline V gene has CDR1 GTSNPN and CDR2 SVGIG (reference sequence). With 5 bases clipped from V and 8 bases from J, the junction kept 4 bases outside the gene matches. CDR3 coding DNA: TGTGCCTGGGGCGGACAGGGGTATTCACCCCTCCACTTT. This encodes CAWGGQGYSPLHF.

This clone was found a few times. The V and J genes are TRBV5-1 and TRBJ1-2, with 7 bases aligning to TRBD1. There are 14 residues in the CDR3. Germline CDR1 and CDR2: SGHRS and YFSETQ. Trimming at V came to 5 bases and at J to 8 bases, leaving 12 bases not matched to a gene. In DNA, the CDR3 is TGCGCCAGCAGATCCGCTGGACAGGAGGGGGGCTACACCTTC. Translation: CASRSAGQEGGYTF. Variable domain in full (rest from reference TRBV5-1 and TRBJ1-2): KAGVTQTPRYLIKTRGQQVTLSCSPISGHRSVSWYQQTPGQGLQFLFEYFSETQRNKGNFPGRFSGRQFSNSRSEMNVSTLELGDSALYLCASRSAGQEGGYTFGSGTRLTVV.

The V gene is TRBV7-3, the J gene TRBJ1-6; 8 bases align to TRBD1. Germline V gene sequence: CDR1 SGHTA, CDR2 FQGTGA. V shed 3 bases and J 7 bases; nucleotides not matched to a gene: 14. The CDR3 length is 18 residues. The CDR3 coding sequence is TGTGCCAGCAGCTTTTTTGGACAGGGAGTAAGGTCCAATTCACCCCTCCACTTT. This gives the protein CASSFFGQGVRSNSPLHF. The full variable domain, its missing parts supplied by reference TRBV7-3 and TRBJ1-6, is GAGVSQTPSNKVTEKGKYVELRCDPISGHTALYWYRQSLGQGPEFLIYFQGTGAADDSGLPNDRFFAVRPEGSVSTLKIQRTERGDSAVYLCASSFFGQGVRSNSPLHFGNGTRLTVT.

This clone is labeled as medium-sized. The chain combines TRBV24-1 with TRBJ2-2, with 13 bases aligning to TRBD2. The trim removed 4 bases at V and 2 bases at J, leaving 6 bases unmatched. Germline-derived CDR1 and CDR2 are KGHDR and SFDVKD. The CDR3 has 18 amino acids. CDR3: CATSDLGLAGANTGELFF. The CDR3 DNA sequence: TGTGCCACCAGTGACCTTGGACTAGCGGGGGCCAACACCGGGGAGCTGTTTTTT.

This clone was detected a few times. The J gene is TRBJ1-1, the V gene TRBV9, with D maybe TRBD1 (6 bases). Trimming shortened V by 4 bases and J by 0 bases, and 10 bases separated the two germline ends. Germline V lookup: CDR1 SGDLS, CDR2 YYNGEE. The CDR3 contains 14 residues. CDR3 in DNA: TGTGCCAGCAGCCGGGGGGGCCTGAACACTGAAGCTTTCTTT. Translating gives CASSRGGLNTEAFF.

The CDR3 loop reads CASSQMALNTEAFF. CDR3 sequence (DNA): TGTGCCAGCAGCCAAATGGCTTTGAACACTGAAGCTTTCTTT. The chain joins TRBV4-2 to TRBJ1-1; no clear D. The length of the CDR3 is 14 residues. Trimming pared 2 bases from V and 0 bases from J, leaving 7 bases between. CDR1 and CDR2 from the germline V gene are LGHNA and YNFKEQ.

V gene TRBV7-9 combines with J gene TRBJ2-2; no clear D. CDR3 length: 12 residues. Germline CDR1 is SEHNR and CDR2 is FQNEAQ (reference sequence). The V gene lost 5 bases and the J gene lost 3 bases, with 4 bases spanning the gap. The CDR3 sequence is CASSPYTGELFF. The CDR3 DNA sequence: TGTGCCAGCAGCCCTTACACCGGGGAGCTGTTTTTT.

V gene TRBV7-2 combines with J gene TRBJ1-5, with 8 bases matching TRBD1. The junction had 4 bases not matched to a gene; V was cut back by 5 bases and J by 4 bases. Germline V gives CDR1 SGHTA, CDR2 FQGNSA. This CDR3 is built from 14 residues. CDR3: CASSPTGGNQPQHF. The CDR3 coding sequence is TGTGCCAGCAGCCCAACAGGGGGAAATCAGCCCCAGCATTTT.

The chain has TRBV21-1 and TRBJ1-6. TRBV21-1 is labeled a pseudogene. CDR3 length equals 13 residues. The CDR3 DNA follows: TGTGCCAGCAGCAAGGAGGGGTCCTCACCCCTCCACTTT. Its translation is CASSKEGSSPLHF.

The rearrangement links TRBV2 to TRBJ2-6, with TRBD2 as a possible D gene (6 bases). V was clipped by 9 bases and J by 1 base, with 13 bases between them. The CDR3 is 15 residues long. Germline CDR1 is SNHLY and CDR2 is FYNNEI. The DNA of the CDR3 is TGTGCCAGTGGGGACGGGGGATCTGGGGCCAACGTCCTGACTTTC. Amino acid sequence: CASGDGGSGANVLTF.

The chain joins TRBV10-3 to TRBJ2-7, with 14 bases that match TRBD2. This CDR3 comprises 17 residues. Germline values: CDR1 ENHRY, CDR2 SYGVKD. V trimming: 7 bases; J trimming: 1 base; junction bases outside the gene matches: 9. The CDR3 sequence: CAINPGTSGGKSYEQYF. As DNA, the CDR3 is TGTGCCATCAACCCAGGGACTAGCGGGGGCAAATCCTACGAGCAGTACTTC.

This clone showed up just once. The chain employs TRBV6-5 and TRBJ1-2; 7 bases fit TRBD1. With 4 bases clipped from V and 2 bases from J, the junction kept 1 base outside the gene matches. The CDR3 is made up of 13 amino acids. Germline V gene sequence: CDR1 MNHEY, CDR2 SVGAGI. For the CDR3, the DNA is TGTGCCAGCAGTTTGGGACAGAACTATGGCTACACCTTC. Translating gives CASSLGQNYGYTF.

The rearrangement links TRBV27 to TRBJ1-1; TRBD1 matches 7 bases. The V segment lost 2 bases and the J segment 6 bases; nucleotides outside the gene matches: 3. This CDR3 contains 13 residues. Germline assignment: CDR1 MNHEY and CDR2 SMNVEV (reference sequence). The CDR3 protein is CASSLGGGPEAFF. The CDR3 DNA sequence: TGTGCCAGCAGTTTAGGAGGGGGCCCTGAAGCTTTCTTT.

V is TRBV6-5 and J is TRBJ1-3; no reliable D call. This CDR3 comprises 11 residues. V lost 6 bases to trimming and J lost 4 bases, with 4 bases between them. Germline-derived CDR1 and CDR2 are MNHEY and SVGAGI. CDR3 nucleotides: TGTGCCAGCAGCAAAGGAAACACCATATATTTT. It is translated as CASSKGNTIYF.